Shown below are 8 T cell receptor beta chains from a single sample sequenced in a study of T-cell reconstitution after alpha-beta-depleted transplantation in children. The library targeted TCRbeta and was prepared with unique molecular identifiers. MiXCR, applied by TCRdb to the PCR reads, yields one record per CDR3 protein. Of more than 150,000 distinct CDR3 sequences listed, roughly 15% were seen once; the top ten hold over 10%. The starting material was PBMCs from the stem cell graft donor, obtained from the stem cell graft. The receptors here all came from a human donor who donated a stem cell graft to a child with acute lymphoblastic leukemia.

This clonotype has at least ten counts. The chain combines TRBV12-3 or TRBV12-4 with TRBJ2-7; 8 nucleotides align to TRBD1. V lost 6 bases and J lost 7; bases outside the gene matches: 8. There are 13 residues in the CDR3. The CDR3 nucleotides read TGTGCCAGCAGACGGACAGGGTTTGAAGAGCAGTACTTC. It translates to CASRRTGFEEQYF.

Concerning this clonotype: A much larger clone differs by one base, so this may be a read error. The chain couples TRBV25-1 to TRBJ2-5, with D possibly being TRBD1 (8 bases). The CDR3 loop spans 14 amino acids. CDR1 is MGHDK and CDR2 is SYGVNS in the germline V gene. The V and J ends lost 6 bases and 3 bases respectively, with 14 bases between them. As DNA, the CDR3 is TGTGCCAGCAGCCACAGGGGGGGTGAAGAGACCCAGTACTTC. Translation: CASSHRGGEETQYF. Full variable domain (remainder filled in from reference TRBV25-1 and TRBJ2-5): EADIYQTPRYLVIGTGKKITLECSQTMGHDKMYWYQQDPGMELHLIHYSYGVNSTEKGDLSSESTVSRIRTEHFPLTLESARPSHTSQYLCASSHRGGEETQYFGPGTRLLVL.

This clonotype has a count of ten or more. CDR3 nucleotide sequence: TGCAGTGCTAAAGGGACAGGGGGGGCCTACAATGAGCAGTTCTTC. This sequence encodes CSAKGTGGAYNEQFF. The gene calls are TRBV20-1 and TRBJ2-1; 11 nucleotides agree with TRBD1. V was clipped by 4 bases and J by 2 bases; unmatched bases: 4. The CDR3 loop spans 15 amino acids. CDR1 DFQATT and CDR2 SNEGSKA come from the germline V gene (reference sequence).

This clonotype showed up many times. CDR3 sequence: CASSQALAGNEQFF. CDR3 nucleotides: TGTGCCAGCAGCCAAGCACTAGCGGGAAATGAGCAGTTCTTC. The rearrangement links TRBV4-2 to TRBJ2-1; 10 bases line up with TRBD2. Looked up from germline, CDR1 is LGHNA and CDR2 is YNFKEQ. The CDR3 length is 14 residues. The trim removed 1 base at V and 7 bases at J, leaving 1 base unmatched.

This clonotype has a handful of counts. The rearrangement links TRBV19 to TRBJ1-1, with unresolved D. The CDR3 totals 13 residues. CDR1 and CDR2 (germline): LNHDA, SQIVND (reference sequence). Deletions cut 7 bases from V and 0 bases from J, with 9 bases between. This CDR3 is CASNQQLNTEAFF. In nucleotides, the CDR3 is TGTGCCAGTAACCAACAGCTGAACACTGAAGCTTTCTTT.

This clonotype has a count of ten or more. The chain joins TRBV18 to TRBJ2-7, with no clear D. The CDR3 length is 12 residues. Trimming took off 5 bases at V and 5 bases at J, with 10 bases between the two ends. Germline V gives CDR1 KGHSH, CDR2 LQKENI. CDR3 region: CASSDPNNEQYF. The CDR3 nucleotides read TGTGCCAGCTCAGATCCCAACAACGAGCAGTACTTC.

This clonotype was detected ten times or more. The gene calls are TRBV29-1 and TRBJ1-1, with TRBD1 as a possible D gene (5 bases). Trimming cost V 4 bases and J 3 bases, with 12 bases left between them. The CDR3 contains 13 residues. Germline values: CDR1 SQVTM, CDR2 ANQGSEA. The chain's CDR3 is CSVGVGGYTEAFF. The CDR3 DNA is TGCAGCGTTGGGGTCGGGGGGTACACTGAAGCTTTCTTT.

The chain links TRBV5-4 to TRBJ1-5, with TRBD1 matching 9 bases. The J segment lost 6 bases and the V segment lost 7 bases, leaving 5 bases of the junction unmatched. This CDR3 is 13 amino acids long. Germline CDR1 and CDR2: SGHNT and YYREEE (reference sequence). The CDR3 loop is CASSSDRGQPQHF. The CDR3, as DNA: TGTGCCAGCTCCTCGGACAGGGGTCAGCCCCAGCATTTT.